Presented here are 9 T cell receptor beta chains from one specimen sequenced in a study of control samples from healthy donors and cancer patients. The data were produced by immunoSEQ multiplex PCR, yet TCRdb's version contains in-frame clones alone and is incomplete. The data contain roughly 100,000 clones, about 92% of them seen just once; the ten biggest clones take up roughly 2.5%. Input material: blood. The source is a woman between 18 and 30 years old in good health.

This clone was observed a single time. This chain uses TRBV7-9 with TRBJ1-1, with D possibly being TRBD1 (5 bases). Germline CDR1 and CDR2: SEHNR and FQNEAQ (reference sequence). This CDR3 region has 15 residues. V was shortened by 2 bases and J by 12 bases, with 22 bases between the two germline ends. CDR3 sequence reads: CASSLNWGLRGETFF. In DNA form, the CDR3 reads TGTGCCAGCAGCTTAAATTGGGGACTGCGGGGGGAAACTTTCTTT.

The chain couples TRBV30 to TRBJ1-2; 9 nucleotides agree with TRBD1. V dropped 1 base and J dropped 2; count of bases not matched to a gene: 8. This CDR3 has 16 amino acids. CDR1 is GTSNPN, CDR2 SVGIG, per germline (reference sequence). The CDR3 region has the DNA TGTGCCTGGAGTGGGACAGGGGCGATTTTCAACTATGGCTACACCTTC. Its protein product is CAWSGTGAIFNYGYTF.

With respect to this clone: One junction end does not reproduce the germline sequence, and a read error may be involved. The rearrangement joins TRBV7-2 to TRBJ2-3; 12 bases agree with TRBD2. Per the germline V gene, CDR1 is SGHTA and CDR2 is FQGNSA. This CDR3 is 15 amino acids long. The CDR3, as DNA: TGTGCCAGCAGCCTAGCGGGGGGGCCAATAGATACGCAGTATTTT. Amino acid sequence: CASSLAGGPIDTQYF.

J is TRBJ2-7 and V is TRBV5-6; D uncertain. Germline V lookup: CDR1 SGHDT, CDR2 YYEEEE. This CDR3 spans 15 amino acids. V gave up 4 bases and J gave up 0 bases, with 14 bases separating them. DNA of the CDR3: TGTGCCAGCAGCCCCCTGGGTCCCGGCTCCTACGAGCAGTACTTC. Its protein product is CASSPLGPGSYEQYF.

The chain is built from TRBV15 and TRBJ1-2, with D tentatively TRBD1 (6 bases). CDR3 size: 15 residues. Trimming pared 1 base from V and 5 bases from J, leaving 14 bases between. Germline V gene lookup returns CDR1 LNHNV and CDR2 YYDKDF (reference sequence). DNA for the CDR3: TGTGCCACCAGCAGAGTTATGGGGACATTATATGGCTACACCTTC. This sequence encodes CATSRVMGTLYGYTF. Full variable domain (outside the CDR3, taken from reference TRBV15 and TRBJ1-2): DAMVIQNPRYQVTQFGKPVTLSCSQTLNHNVMYWYQQKSSQAPKLLFHYYDKDFNNEADTPDNFQSRRPNTSFCFLDIRSPGLGDTAMYLCATSRVMGTLYGYTFGSGTRLTVV.

This clone was detected only once. The chain employs TRBV25-1 and TRBJ1-3; D perhaps matches TRBD1 (6 bases). Trimming took 6 bases from V and 0 from J, leaving 9 bases between them. The CDR3 runs to 14 residues. Germline CDR1 and CDR2: MGHDK and SYGVNS. The CDR3 reads CASRRGSSGNTIYF. The CDR3, as DNA: TGTGCCAGCAGGAGGGGGAGCTCTGGAAACACCATATATTTT.

A note on this clone: The same CDR3 also results from other DNA sequences found in this sample. The J gene is TRBJ2-1, the V gene TRBV5-4; TRBD1 might be the D (7 bases). This CDR3 contains 15 residues. Germline values: CDR1 SGHNT, CDR2 YYREEE (reference sequence). Trimming left V 5 bases short and J 7 bases short, with 19 bases between. The CDR3 sequence is CASSLGQGGWNEQFF. The CDR3 nucleotides are TGTGCCAGCAGTCTCGGTCAGGGGGGATGGAATGAGCAGTTCTTC.

CDR3 sequence reads: CASRDGPLETQYF. CDR3 bases: TGTGCCAGCAGGGACGGACCATTAGAGACCCAGTACTTC. V gene TRBV27 combines with J gene TRBJ2-5; D is undetermined. Germline V gene lookup returns CDR1 MNHEY and CDR2 SMNVEV (reference sequence). This CDR3 is built from 13 residues. Trimming left V 6 bases short and J 4 bases short, with 12 bases between.

V usage is TRBV5-4 and J usage is TRBJ2-7; 9 nucleotides align to TRBD2. Per the germline V gene, CDR1 is SGHNT and CDR2 is YYREEE (reference sequence). The CDR3 is 16 amino acids. V trimming: 4 bases; J trimming: 3 bases; junction bases outside the gene matches: 11. CDR3 DNA: TGTGCCAGCAGCCCCCCTAGCGGGGTGCTTGTCTACGAGCAGTACTTC. Translating gives CASSPPSGVLVYEQYF.